Following are 9 T cell receptor beta chains from one sample sequenced in a study of blood T cells in healthy people across ages. Sample-barcoded 5' priming and a J-beta primer mix drove a second PCR of 7 to 11 cycles. TCRdb itself ran the 5' RACE reads through MiXCR, one entry per CDR3 protein. The sample yields 600,000 to 1,000,000 distinct CDR3 sequences, 20% to 25% seen once. This same sample was also part of a study on T cells of mothers and their children.

Sequencing used blood. The receptors shown here come from a boy younger than 18 in good health.

This chain joins TRBV28 and TRBJ1-2; D may be TRBD1 (6 bases). With 5 bases removed from V and 2 bases from J, the gap between germline ends came to 12 bases. Germline V gene sequence: CDR1 MDHEN, CDR2 SYDVKM. The CDR3 is made up of 14 amino acids. This CDR3 is CASSPWGGNYGYTF. The CDR3 nucleotides are TGTGCCAGCAGTCCTTGGGGGGGCAACTATGGCTACACCTTC.

This clonotype showed up just a few times. The V call is TRBV12-3 or TRBV12-4, the J call TRBJ2-3, with TRBD2 matching over 8 bases. V dropped 9 bases and J dropped 2; count of bases not matched to a gene: 7. This CDR3 is built from 14 residues. CDR3 in amino acids: CASGREVPTDTQYF. The DNA of the CDR3 is TGTGCCAGTGGGCGGGAGGTACCCACAGATACGCAGTATTTT.

This clonotype was counted only a few times. As DNA, the CDR3 is TGTGCCAGCAGCTTAGTAATGCGGAGAGAGACCCAGTACTTC. Its protein is CASSLVMRRETQYF. The rearrangement uses TRBV7-8 and TRBJ2-5; no clear D gene. Germline assignment: CDR1 SGHVS and CDR2 FQNEAQ. This CDR3 is built from 14 residues. The germline V and J ends were trimmed by 1 base and 4 bases, with 10 bases remaining between them.

This clonotype was found a few times. The J gene is TRBJ2-5, the V gene TRBV12-3 or TRBV12-4, with TRBD1 matching over 9 bases. The ends lost 5 bases at V and 1 base at J; junction bases unmatched: 8. This CDR3 contains 16 residues. CDR3 DNA: TGTGCCAGCAGTCCGCGACAGGGGGGACTCCAAGAGACCCAGTACTTC. Amino acid sequence: CASSPRQGGLQETQYF.

This clonotype was seen a few times. V gene TRBV2 combines with J gene TRBJ1-3; D is possibly TRBD1 (5 bases). The CDR3 runs 16 residues. V dropped 5 bases and J dropped 0 bases, with 14 bases sitting between them. From germline, CDR1 is SNHLY and CDR2 FYNNEI. CDR3 nucleotides: TGTGCCAGCAGTTCCTCGACAGCCAGCTCTGGAAACACCATATATTTT. Its translation is CASSSSTASSGNTIYF.

In its sample, this clonotype was seen a few times. The chain combines TRBV7-6 with TRBJ2-1; D call uncertain. The CDR3 loop spans 12 amino acids. V lost 3 bases, J lost 9 bases, and 9 bases lay in between. Germline V CDR1 and CDR2: SGHVS, FNYEAQ. CDR3 in amino acids: CASSFIGVEQFF. DNA of the CDR3: TGTGCCAGCAGCTTTATTGGGGTTGAGCAGTTCTTC.

In this sample, this clonotype turned up a few times. V gene TRBV19 combines with J gene TRBJ1-5, with a weak D call TRBD1 (6 bases). The CDR3 consists of 16 residues. Germline V gene sequence: CDR1 LNHDA, CDR2 SQIVND (reference sequence). V lost 6 bases and J 5 bases, leaving 20 bases between the germline ends. CDR3: CASSFGWGASDQPQHF. The CDR3 DNA sequence: TGTGCCAGTAGCTTTGGTTGGGGGGCGAGTGATCAGCCCCAGCATTTT.

This clonotype was found a few times. This rearrangement joins TRBV28 to TRBJ2-7, with 8 bases fitting TRBD1. The ends lost 6 bases at V and 6 bases at J; junction bases unmatched: 13. Germline values: CDR1 MDHEN, CDR2 SYDVKM. The CDR3 is 15 residues long. The CDR3 loop reads CASSLGTGRKGEQYF. The CDR3 nucleotides read TGTGCCAGCAGCCTGGGGACAGGCAGGAAAGGCGAGCAGTACTTC. The whole variable domain, remainder taken from reference TRBV28 and TRBJ2-7, is DVKVTQSSRYLVKRTGEKVFLECVQDMDHENMFWYRQDPGLGLRLIYFSYDVKMKEKGDIPEGYSVSREKKERFSLILESASTNQTSMYLCASSLGTGRKGEQYFGPGTRLTVT.

This clonotype has more than one count but fewer than ten. In DNA form, the CDR3 reads TGTGCCAGCGGGACACCTCATATGAACACTGAAGCTTTCTTT. Protein product: CASGTPHMNTEAFF. The chain combines TRBV28 with TRBJ1-1; tentatively, D is TRBD1 (6 bases). CDR3 length equals 14 residues. Germline CDR1 and CDR2: MDHEN and SYDVKM. Trimming left V 8 bases short and J 0 bases short, with 13 bases between.